The 17 T cell receptor beta chains below come from one sample, sequenced in a study of glioma-infiltrating T cells. Using RNA template, CDR3s of TCR alpha and beta were amplified with iRepertoire arm-PCR. TCRdb redid the calling of the multiplex PCR reads with MiXCR, one entry per CDR3 protein. The repertoire consists of fewer than 500,000 distinct CDR3 sequences, with 41% occurring once and the leading ten covering about 12%. The specimen sequenced was glioma tissue, nonneoplastic brain tissue, or PBMCs (not recorded which). Source of these receptors: a human donor with low-grade glioma or glioblastoma, undergoing nonglioma brain surgery, or in good health (not recorded which).

In the case of this clonotype: Just one base apart from a much larger clone, this may be a read error. The conserved phenylalanine or tryptophan normally closing the CDR3 is absent here, so this likely arose from a read error. The chain combines TRBV7-2 with TRBJ1-2; perhaps TRBD1 as D (5 bases). The CDR3 totals 14 residues. Germline assignment: CDR1 SGHTA and CDR2 FQGNSA. V gave up 5 bases and J gave up 5 bases, with 15 bases separating them. The CDR3 DNA sequence: TGTGCCAGCAGCACACTCCGGGGGGATTATGGCTACACCCTC. This translates into CASSTLRGDYGYTL.

The table lists this clonotype with many counts. V gene TRBV28 combines with J gene TRBJ1-1; the D gene is possibly TRBD1 (6 bases). The CDR3 runs 13 residues. Germline CDR1 is MDHEN and CDR2 is SYDVKM. V lost 0 bases, J lost 8 bases, and 10 bases lay in between. CDR3 sequence reads: CASSLWGAIEAFF. CDR3 DNA: TGTGCCAGCAGTTTATGGGGGGCTATCGAAGCTTTCTTT.

This clonotype was counted a few times. V is TRBV7-9 and J is TRBJ2-3, with TRBD1 as a possible D gene (6 bases). V lost 5 bases, J lost 0 bases, and 21 bases lay in between. This CDR3 has 18 residues. In germline, CDR1 is SEHNR, CDR2 FQNEAQ (reference sequence). The CDR3 bases are TGTGCCAGCAGCCCATGGTTCCGGGACAACACTAGCACAGATACGCAGTATTTT. Translation gives CASSPWFRDNTSTDTQYF.

The chain has TRBV4-1 and TRBJ2-3, with D perhaps TRBD2 (5 bases). CDR3 length: 12 amino acids. V dropped 2 bases and J dropped 10 bases, with 10 bases sitting between them. Germline assignment: CDR1 MGHRA and CDR2 YSYEKL. The CDR3 loop is CASSQRSSAQYF. The CDR3 coding sequence is TGCGCCAGCAGCCAACGTAGTAGCGCGCAGTATTTT.

The chain joins TRBV29-1 to TRBJ2-7; TRBD1 or TRBD2 may be the D gene (5 bases each). Germline V gene data show CDR1 as SQVTM and CDR2 as ANQGSEA. The V end lost 2 bases, the J end lost 3 bases, and 11 bases lay between the germline ends. The CDR3 totals 13 residues. In DNA form, the CDR3 reads TGCAGCGTTGAAAGCCGAGGGGACTACGAGCAGTACTTC. Residues: CSVESRGDYEQYF.

About this clonotype: The junction and the germline gene differ at one end; a read error may be behind it. The chain has TRBV7-8 and TRBJ1-5, with a tentative D call TRBD1 (5 bases). This CDR3 has 14 residues. CDR1 is SGHVS, CDR2 FQNEAQ, per germline. CDR3 residues: CASNLLGLGQPQHF. For the CDR3, the DNA is TGTGCCAGCAACTTGTTGGGGTTGGGGCAGCCCCAGCACTTT.

Turning to this clonotype: An end of the junction does not agree with germline; a read error may underlie this. The chain recombines TRBV6-5 with TRBJ2-1; possible D gene TRBD2, 6 bases. The CDR3 runs 13 residues. CDR1 is MNHEY, CDR2 SVGAGI, per germline. This chain's CDR3 is CASSYSTRATRVF. The CDR3 nucleotides read TGTGCCAGCAGTTACTCAACTAGGGCGACTAGGGTCTTC.

The sample holds many counts of this clonotype. The chain is built from TRBV6-8 and TRBJ2-5; maybe TRBD2 (6 bases). This CDR3 is 14 amino acids long. The V and J ends lost 7 bases and 1 base respectively, with 13 bases between them. Germline V lookup: CDR1 MNHGY, CDR2 SAAAGT. The CDR3 here is CASTKGGTQETQYF. The CDR3 bases are TGTGCCAGCACCAAAGGAGGGACCCAAGAGACCCAGTACTTC.

Notes on this clonotype: A clone one base away is much larger, so this may be a read error. The chain links TRBV6-2 or TRBV6-3 to TRBJ2-7; no firm D call. CDR1 MNHEY and CDR2 SVGEGT come from the germline V gene. V lost 2 bases, J lost 1 base, and 6 bases lay in between. This CDR3 comprises 13 residues. The CDR3 region is CASSYEESYEQYF. CDR3 bases: TGTGCCAGCAGTTACGAGGAGTCCTACGAGCAGTACTTC.

This chain joins TRBV4-1 and TRBJ2-1, with D unclear. The V gene's germline CDR1 is MGHRA and CDR2 YSYEKL. With 2 bases removed from V and 3 bases from J, the gap between germline ends came to 2 bases. The CDR3 is 12 residues long. For the CDR3, the DNA is TGCGCCAGCAGCCAATTCTACAATGAGCAGTTCTTC. Translation: CASSQFYNEQFF.

The rearrangement links TRBV5-4 to TRBJ2-7; tentatively, D is TRBD2 (5 bases). V lost 4 bases and J lost 5, with 19 bases in between. Germline values: CDR1 SGHNT, CDR2 YYREEE (reference sequence). This CDR3 has 15 residues. The CDR3 nucleotides read TGTGCCAGCAGCCCAGGTCTAAGTCGGGGTCACGAGCAGTACTTC. Protein sequence: CASSPGLSRGHEQYF.

This clonotype appeared many times. The chain employs TRBV7-2 and TRBJ2-3; D is unresolved. CDR1 and CDR2 from the germline V gene are SGHTA and FQGNSA. This CDR3 is built from 12 residues. V shed 6 bases and J shed 6 bases, with 10 bases lying between them. The CDR3 bases are TGTGCCAGCAGTCCTCTAGGGGATACGCAGTATTTT. This encodes CASSPLGDTQYF. The whole variable domain, filled in from reference TRBV7-2 and TRBJ2-3, reads GAGVSQSPSNKVTEKGKDVELRCDPISGHTALYWYRQSLGQGLEFLIYFQGNSAPDKSGLPSDRFSAERTGGSVSTLTIQRTQQEDSAVYLCASSPLGDTQYFGPGTRLTVL.

This chain joins TRBV30 and TRBJ2-7; possible D gene TRBD2, 5 bases. The CDR3 covers 11 residues. V lost 4 bases, J lost 7 bases, and 11 bases lay in between. From germline, CDR1 is GTSNPN and CDR2 SVGIG (reference sequence). This chain's CDR3 is CAWIEGGEQYF. CDR3 coding DNA: TGTGCCTGGATCGAGGGTGGAGAGCAGTACTTC.

Concerning this clonotype itself: An end of the junction differs from the germline gene, which may be a read error. CDR3 residues: CASSYNRDRGGYEQCF. CDR3 DNA: TGTGCCAGCAGTTATAACCGGGACAGGGGTGGCTACGAGCAGTGCTTC. V is TRBV28 and J is TRBJ2-7; 10 nucleotides align to TRBD1. CDR3 length equals 16 residues. Germline assignment: CDR1 MDHEN and CDR2 SYDVKM.

The sample holds a few counts of this clonotype. The chain combines TRBV15 with TRBJ2-2; D unresolved. CDR3 length equals 15 residues. V lost 0 bases and J 1 base, leaving 6 bases between the germline ends. CDR1 is LNHNV, CDR2 YYDKDF, per germline (reference sequence). The CDR3 region is CATSRDSKNTGELFF. The CDR3 DNA follows: TGTGCCACCAGCAGAGATTCAAAGAACACCGGGGAGCTGTTTTTT.

The V call is TRBV7-2, the J call TRBJ1-1; no clear D gene. Trimming took off 4 bases at V and 1 base at J, with 4 bases between the two ends. There are 12 residues in the CDR3. In germline, CDR1 is SGHTA, CDR2 FQGNSA. The CDR3 here is CASSSENTEAFF. The CDR3 DNA reads TGTGCCAGCAGCTCGGAGAACACTGAAGCTTTCTTT.

Notes on this clonotype: A much more abundant neighbour one base away suggests this may be a read error. The chain recombines TRBV20-1 with TRBJ2-1; 8 nucleotides agree with TRBD2. The V segment lost 4 bases and the J segment 10 bases; nucleotides outside the gene matches: 12. This CDR3 comprises 14 residues. Germline loops: CDR1 DFQATT, CDR2 SNEGSKA (reference sequence). As DNA, the CDR3 is TGCAGTGCTACCGTAAAGCGGGAGCCTTACGAGCAGTTCTTC. The encoded protein is CSATVKREPYEQFF.